The clone carrying this T cell receptor beta chain occurred a few times. What it binds is unknown. This CDR3 is also generated by other DNA sequences in the sample. The data originate from a study of beta chain features in type 1 diabetes. Study at large: The patient and healthy donor groups were comparable for age, gender and cell yields. Findings of the study overall: Type 1 diabetes patients had moderately but significantly shorter TCRB CDR3s in all four CD4+ subsets. The naive, central memory and Treg TCRB repertoires looked more alike in patients than they did in healthy donors.

The sequenced template was cDNA made from the entire isolated RNA. The table came from immunoSEQ multiplex PCR; TCRdb's copy has only in-frame clones and leaves some out. The repertoire holds over 150,000 clones, 10% to 13% seen once, with under 0.55% in the top ten. The V end was cut by 3 bases, the J end by 4 bases, with 6 bases between. This CDR3 is built from 12 residues. CDR1 and CDR2 from the germline V gene are SEHNR and FQNEAQ (reference sequence). The sequence derives from a young man with type 1 diabetes. The genes are TRBV7-9 and TRBJ2-5, with D unresolved. Sequencing used central memory CD4+ T cells from blood. The CDR3 sequence: CASSLSIETQYF. The CDR3 DNA reads TGTGCCAGCAGCTTGTCAATAGAGACCCAGTACTTC.